A selection of T cell receptor beta chains follows, all from one sample in a study of shared clonotypes between healthy human individuals. TCRdb's table, derived via immunoSEQ multiplex PCR, lists solely in-frame clones and lacks some. The sample carries around 500,000 clones, around 79% recorded once. Input material: PBMCs. The receptors stem from a woman aged 40 to 50 in good health. Some clones in this sample may be carry-over from other donors' samples. The CDR3 runs from the conserved cysteine through the conserved F or W. D genes are given only for firm matches. Clone size is not always given. Where it is, it says once, few, many or a class for expanded clones.

clone size: -; J gene: TRBJ2-7; D gene: TRBD2; V gene: TRBV4-1; CDR3 DNA: TGCGCCAGCAGCCTAAAAGGACTAGCGGGCGGGGAGCAGTACTTC; CDR3 protein: CASSLKGLAGGEQYF
clone size: once; J gene: TRBJ2-3; D gene: -; V gene: TRBV7-9; CDR3 DNA: TGTGCCAGCAGCCCGTCGCGGGTAAACACAGATACGCAGTATTTT; CDR3 protein: CASSPSRVNTDTQYF
clone size: -; J gene: TRBJ1-2; D gene: -; V gene: TRBV7-2; CDR3 DNA: TGTGCCAGCAGCCCCGACCGGGAGCGAGGCTACACCTTC; CDR3 protein: CASSPDRERGYTF
clone size: -; J gene: TRBJ2-7; D gene: -; V gene: TRBV18; CDR3 DNA: TGTGCCAGCTCACCAAGTAGCCTTCGCGAGCAGTACTTC; CDR3 protein: CASSPSSLREQYF
clone size: -; J gene: TRBJ1-1; D gene: -; V gene: TRBV10-3; CDR3 DNA: TGTGCCATCAGTGAGGGCAGGAACACTGAAGCTTTCTTT; CDR3 protein: CAISEGRNTEAFF
clone size: few; J gene: TRBJ1-2; D gene: -; V gene: TRBV5-6; CDR3 DNA: TGTGCCAGCAGCTTGGCCATGGACGGCTATGGCTACACCTTC; CDR3 protein: CASSLAMDGYGYTF
clone size: -; J gene: TRBJ2-7; D gene: TRBD2; V gene: TRBV27; CDR3 DNA: TGTGCCAGCAGTCTTGCTAGCGGGAGTAGCAACGAGCAGTACTTC; CDR3 protein: CASSLASGSSNEQYF
clone size: -; J gene: TRBJ1-1; D gene: -; V gene: TRBV5-1; CDR3 DNA: TGCGCCAGCAGCTTGGCTGCAGGTGCGAACACTGAAGCTTTCTTT; CDR3 protein: CASSLAAGANTEAFF
clone size: -; J gene: TRBJ2-7; D gene: TRBD2; V gene: TRBV15; CDR3 DNA: TGTGCCACCAGGAGAGCGGGAGGCTCCTACGAGCAGTACTTC; CDR3 protein: CATRRAGGSYEQYF
clone size: -; J gene: TRBJ2-2; D gene: TRBD1; V gene: TRBV7-8; CDR3 DNA: TGTGCCAGCAGCTCCGTACAGGGGGGCGTCGGGGAGCTGTTTTTT; CDR3 protein: CASSSVQGGVGELFF
clone size: -; J gene: TRBJ1-2; D gene: TRBD1; V gene: TRBV5-1; CDR3 DNA: TGCGCCAGCAGCTACGGACAGGGTAACTATGGCTACACCTTC; CDR3 protein: CASSYGQGNYGYTF
clone size: -; J gene: TRBJ2-1; D gene: -; V gene: TRBV28; CDR3 DNA: TGTGCCAGCAGTAGGGGGAAACAATGGTCCTACAATGAGCAGTTCTTC; CDR3 protein: CASSRGKQWSYNEQFF
clone size: -; J gene: TRBJ2-7; D gene: -; V gene: TRBV7-2; CDR3 DNA: TGTGCCAGCAGCTTAGTGGGGATGCCGGCCGAGCAGTACTTC; CDR3 protein: CASSLVGMPAEQYF
clone size: -; J gene: TRBJ2-2; D gene: -; V gene: TRBV7-3; CDR3 DNA: TGTGCCAGCAGCTCCCAGGGGGGGTCGGAGCTGTTTTTT; CDR3 protein: CASSSQGGSELFF
clone size: -; J gene: TRBJ2-5; D gene: -; V gene: TRBV11-2; CDR3 DNA: TGTGCCAGCAGCCGAGGGAGCCAAGAGACCCAGTACTTC; CDR3 protein: CASSRGSQETQYF
clone size: few; J gene: TRBJ1-2; D gene: -; V gene: TRBV20-1; CDR3 DNA: TGCAGTGCTAGAGAGGACGGCTACACCTTC; CDR3 protein: CSAREDGYTF
clone size: few; J gene: TRBJ2-2; D gene: -; V gene: TRBV5-8; CDR3 DNA: TGTGCCAGCAGCTTTCGAGCGGGCCCCGCGAACACCGGGGAGCTGTTTTTT; CDR3 protein: CASSFRAGPANTGELFF
clone size: -; J gene: TRBJ2-4; D gene: -; V gene: TRBV18; CDR3 DNA: TGTGCCAGCTCACCACGCACAGGGCGACAAAACATTCAGTACTTC; CDR3 protein: CASSPRTGRQNIQYF
clone size: -; J gene: TRBJ1-2; D gene: -; V gene: TRBV29-1; CDR3 DNA: TGCAGCGTTGAAAGGATGGACTATGGCTACACCTTC; CDR3 protein: CSVERMDYGYTF
clone size: -; J gene: TRBJ2-7; D gene: TRBD2; V gene: TRBV15; CDR3 DNA: TGTGCCACCAGCGCCGGGACTAGCGTTACCTACGAGCAGTACTTC; CDR3 protein: CATSAGTSVTYEQYF
clone size: -; J gene: TRBJ2-2; D gene: -; V gene: TRBV15; CDR3 DNA: TGTGCCACCAGCAGAGATAGTGGACAGATCACCGGGGAGCTGTTTTTT; CDR3 protein: CATSRDSGQITGELFF
clone size: -; J gene: TRBJ1-2; D gene: -; V gene: TRBV20-1; CDR3 DNA: TGCAGTGCAGACACAGGGCGCGGCTACACCTTC; CDR3 protein: CSADTGRGYTF
clone size: -; J gene: TRBJ1-5; D gene: TRBD1; V gene: TRBV27; CDR3 DNA: TGTGCCAGCAGTTTACGCGGGACAGTTGGGCAGCCCCAGCATTTT; CDR3 protein: CASSLRGTVGQPQHF
clone size: -; J gene: TRBJ2-2; D gene: -; V gene: TRBV4-3; CDR3 DNA: TGCGCCAGCAGCCGAACAGGAAACACCGGGGAGCTGTTTTTT; CDR3 protein: CASSRTGNTGELFF
clone size: -; J gene: TRBJ2-2; D gene: -; V gene: TRBV7-2; CDR3 DNA: TGTGCCAGCAGCTTCCTCGCCCCGGACCCACAACACACCGGGGAGCTGTTTTTT; CDR3 protein: CASSFLAPDPQHTGELFF
clone size: once; J gene: TRBJ2-7; D gene: -; V gene: TRBV2; CDR3 DNA: TGTGCCAGCAGTGAAGACAGAGAGTTAATCGAGCAGTACTTC; CDR3 protein: CASSEDRELIEQYF
clone size: -; J gene: TRBJ2-1; D gene: -; V gene: TRBV2; CDR3 DNA: TGTGCCAGCAGACCCGGGGGTTACAATGAGCAGTTCTTC; CDR3 protein: CASRPGGYNEQFF
clone size: -; J gene: TRBJ2-7; D gene: TRBD2; V gene: TRBV5-6; CDR3 DNA: TGTGCCAGCAGCGCGACTAGCGGGAGTGGAGAGCAGTACTTC; CDR3 protein: CASSATSGSGEQYF
clone size: once; J gene: TRBJ1-4; D gene: -; V gene: TRBV5-1; CDR3 DNA: TGCGCCAGCAGCCCTCGGGGGAGGGTCTATAATGAAAAACTGTTTTTT; CDR3 protein: CASSPRGRVYNEKLFF
clone size: few; J gene: TRBJ1-2; D gene: TRBD1; V gene: TRBV4-2; CDR3 DNA: TGTGCCAGCAGCGACAGGGGGGCTAACTATGGCTACACCTTC; CDR3 protein: CASSDRGANYGYTF
clone size: -; J gene: TRBJ2-7; D gene: -; V gene: TRBV5-5; CDR3 DNA: TGTGCCAGCAGCTTCGGCAGTTACGAGCAGTACTTC; CDR3 protein: CASSFGSYEQYF
clone size: -; J gene: TRBJ2-7; D gene: -; V gene: TRBV27; CDR3 DNA: TGTGCCAGCAGTAGGATTGGGGGTGTGGGCTACGAGCAGTACTTC; CDR3 protein: CASSRIGGVGYEQYF
clone size: -; J gene: TRBJ2-5; D gene: -; V gene: TRBV5-1; CDR3 DNA: TGCGCCAGCAGCTTACAGGGCGGCCAAGAGACCCAGTACTTC; CDR3 protein: CASSLQGGQETQYF
clone size: -; J gene: TRBJ2-7; D gene: -; V gene: TRBV30; CDR3 DNA: TGTGCCTGGCAGGGAAGGGGAGGCAACGAGCAGTACTTC; CDR3 protein: CAWQGRGGNEQYF
clone size: -; J gene: TRBJ1-5; D gene: TRBD1; V gene: TRBV6-5; CDR3 DNA: TGTGCCAGCAGTTCCTCCGGGACAGGTGGCAATCAGCCCCAGCATTTT; CDR3 protein: CASSSSGTGGNQPQHF
clone size: -; J gene: TRBJ2-7; D gene: TRBD2; V gene: TRBV28; CDR3 DNA: TGTGCCAGCAGTAGCGGGAGAAGACCCTACGAGCAGTACTTC; CDR3 protein: CASSSGRRPYEQYF
clone size: -; J gene: TRBJ1-2; D gene: TRBD1; V gene: TRBV10-3; CDR3 DNA: TGTGCCATCAGTGAGGGGGACAGTTATGGCTACACCTTC; CDR3 protein: CAISEGDSYGYTF
clone size: once; J gene: TRBJ2-3; D gene: -; V gene: TRBV19; CDR3 DNA: TGTGCCAGTGAAGGGGCGTACACAGATACGCAGTATTTT; CDR3 protein: CASEGAYTDTQYF
clone size: -; J gene: TRBJ2-7; D gene: -; V gene: TRBV7-9; CDR3 DNA: TGTGCCAGCAGCCAACTGGCTGGGCTTTCCTACGAGCAGTACTTC; CDR3 protein: CASSQLAGLSYEQYF
clone size: -; J gene: TRBJ2-3; D gene: -; V gene: TRBV5-1; CDR3 DNA: TGCGCCAGCAGCGGCAACAGCAGGGGAGCAGATACGCAGTATTTT; CDR3 protein: CASSGNSRGADTQYF
clone size: -; J gene: TRBJ2-1; D gene: -; V gene: TRBV19; CDR3 DNA: TGTGCCAGTAGTATAGATCACCGGAACAATGAGCAGTTCTTC; CDR3 protein: CASSIDHRNNEQFF
clone size: few; J gene: TRBJ1-2; D gene: -; V gene: TRBV6-1; CDR3 DNA: TGTGCCAGCAGTGAACAGGGAAACTATGGCTACACCTTC; CDR3 protein: CASSEQGNYGYTF
clone size: -; J gene: TRBJ2-1; D gene: TRBD2; V gene: TRBV7-2; CDR3 DNA: TGTGCCAGCAGCCCGCGGCGGACTAGCGGGAATGAGCAGTTCTTC; CDR3 protein: CASSPRRTSGNEQFF
clone size: -; J gene: TRBJ1-5; D gene: -; V gene: TRBV28; CDR3 DNA: TGTGCCAGCAGTTCCCCAGGCCAGGGAAGCAATCAGCCCCAGCATTTT; CDR3 protein: CASSSPGQGSNQPQHF
clone size: -; J gene: TRBJ2-2; D gene: -; V gene: TRBV5-4; CDR3 DNA: TGTGCCAGCAGCTTGCCAGGGGCCCTCGGCGGGGAGCTGTTTTTT; CDR3 protein: CASSLPGALGGELFF
clone size: -; J gene: TRBJ2-5; D gene: -; V gene: TRBV2; CDR3 DNA: TGTGCCAGCCTCTCTGGGGGGTACCAAGAGACCCAGTACTTC; CDR3 protein: CASLSGGYQETQYF
clone size: -; J gene: TRBJ1-3; D gene: -; V gene: TRBV19; CDR3 DNA: TGTGCCAGTAGTATAAGCAGGAGCTCTGGAAACACCATATATTTT; CDR3 protein: CASSISRSSGNTIYF
clone size: many; J gene: TRBJ2-1; D gene: TRBD2; V gene: TRBV28; CDR3 DNA: TGTGCCAGCAGTCTCGTCACTAGCGGGATGGGCAATGAGCAGTTCTTC; CDR3 protein: CASSLVTSGMGNEQFF
clone size: -; J gene: TRBJ2-7; D gene: TRBD2; V gene: TRBV28; CDR3 DNA: TGTGCCAGCACCCTGGCGCTAGCGGGGGCTGAGCAGTACTTC; CDR3 protein: CASTLALAGAEQYF
clone size: once; J gene: TRBJ2-7; D gene: TRBD2; V gene: TRBV19; CDR3 DNA: TGTGCCAGTAGCCCAGCGGGAGGGTCGAGTGAGCAGTACTTC; CDR3 protein: CASSPAGGSSEQYF
clone size: -; J gene: TRBJ2-1; D gene: -; V gene: TRBV20-1; CDR3 DNA: TGCAGTGCTAGGGAGTACAATGAGCAGTTCTTC; CDR3 protein: CSAREYNEQFF
clone size: -; J gene: TRBJ2-7; D gene: TRBD1; V gene: TRBV5-4; CDR3 DNA: TGTGCCAGCAGCGAGGGACAGGCGGAGGAACTCGAGCAGTACTTC; CDR3 protein: CASSEGQAEELEQYF
clone size: -; J gene: TRBJ2-1; D gene: TRBD2; V gene: TRBV9; CDR3 DNA: TGTGCCAGCAGCCCGGGTCTGGGGAGGGTGAATGAGCAGTTCTTC; CDR3 protein: CASSPGLGRVNEQFF
clone size: -; J gene: TRBJ2-1; D gene: -; V gene: TRBV10-1; CDR3 DNA: TGCGCCAGTTCAGGGGGGTCCTACAATGAGCAGTTCTTC; CDR3 protein: CASSGGSYNEQFF
clone size: -; J gene: TRBJ1-6; D gene: -; V gene: TRBV25-1; CDR3 DNA: TGTGCCAGCAGTGGGGCGTTAGGACAGAGAAATTCACCCCTCCACTTT; CDR3 protein: CASSGALGQRNSPLHF
clone size: few; J gene: TRBJ2-7; D gene: TRBD2; V gene: TRBV7-2; CDR3 DNA: TGTGCCAGCAGCCCCTTAGGGACTAGCGGGGGTCTTTACGAGCAGTACTTC; CDR3 protein: CASSPLGTSGGLYEQYF
clone size: -; J gene: TRBJ1-5; D gene: -; V gene: TRBV10-2; CDR3 DNA: TGCGCCAGCAAGAAGGAACCCAATCAGCCCCAGCATTTT; CDR3 protein: CASKKEPNQPQHF
clone size: -; J gene: TRBJ1-1; D gene: -; V gene: TRBV19; CDR3 DNA: TGTGGGGGGGCAGGGGCAATGAACACTGAAGCTTTCTTT; CDR3 protein: CGGAGAMNTEAFF
clone size: -; J gene: TRBJ2-2; D gene: -; V gene: TRBV7-9; CDR3 DNA: TGTGCCAGCAGCTTACATACAGGGTCAGGCACCGGGGAGCTGTTTTTT; CDR3 protein: CASSLHTGSGTGELFF
clone size: -; J gene: TRBJ1-2; D gene: TRBD1; V gene: TRBV7-2; CDR3 DNA: TGTGCCAGCAGCTTAGAGGGACAGGGGTATGGCTACACCTTC; CDR3 protein: CASSLEGQGYGYTF